Presented here are 6 T cell receptor beta chains from one specimen sequenced in a study of cytomegalovirus exposure and HLA in healthy donors. PCR involved 60 Vbeta and 13 Jbeta primers. Some clones are missing from TCRdb's copy, which holds only in-frame ones; the method was immunoSEQ multiplex PCR. The sample's table shows approximately 30,000 clones. The specimen was PBMCs. The receptors shown here come from a woman aged 35 to 49 in good health and CMV-seropositive.

The chain employs TRBV2 and TRBJ2-5; 7 bases line up with TRBD1. This CDR3 spans 15 amino acids. The V segment lost 1 base and the J segment 4 bases; nucleotides outside the gene matches: 6. Per the germline V gene, CDR1 is SNHLY and CDR2 is FYNNEI. The CDR3 DNA reads as TGTGCCAGCAGTGAAGGGACAGGTTTCGCAGAGACCCAGTACTTC. Its translation is CASSEGTGFAETQYF.

The V and J genes are TRBV10-3 and TRBJ2-7; TRBD1 aligns across 8 bases. The J segment lost 7 bases and the V segment lost 10 bases, leaving 6 bases of the junction unmatched. The CDR3 spans 11 residues. From germline, CDR1 is ENHRY and CDR2 SYGVKD. Written as DNA, the CDR3 is TGTGCCAACCAGGGGGCGGGGGAGCAGTACTTC. Protein sequence: CANQGAGEQYF.

V gene TRBV4-1 combines with J gene TRBJ2-7; 10 bases are shared with TRBD2. With V trimmed by 4 bases and J by 1 base, 7 bases remained unmatched. Germline V lookup: CDR1 MGHRA, CDR2 YSYEKL. This CDR3 has 16 amino acids. The CDR3 sequence: CASSRLTSGKSYEQYF. CDR3 bases: TGCGCCAGCAGCCGCTTAACTAGCGGGAAATCCTACGAGCAGTACTTC.

This chain links TRBV18 with TRBJ1-1; no reliable D call. V lost 2 bases to trimming and J lost 3 bases, with 13 bases between them. Germline V lookup: CDR1 KGHSH, CDR2 LQKENI. The CDR3 runs 15 residues. The CDR3 DNA reads TGTGCCAGCTCACCAAGCGGCAGAACTTACACTGAAGCTTTCTTT. It is translated as CASSPSGRTYTEAFF.

The rearrangement links TRBV6-5 to TRBJ1-1; 7 nucleotides match TRBD1. With 7 bases clipped from V and 6 bases from J, the junction kept 8 bases outside the gene matches. This CDR3 is built from 13 residues. CDR1 is MNHEY, CDR2 SVGAGI, per germline. CDR3 residues: CASTSRGLSEAFF. Written as DNA, the CDR3 is TGTGCCAGCACGTCGAGGGGGCTTTCTGAAGCTTTCTTT.

The rearrangement joins TRBV29-1 to TRBJ2-3, with D possibly TRBD1 on 5 matching bases. Trimming left V 5 bases short and J 4 bases short, with 13 bases between. The germline V gene encodes CDR1 SQVTM and CDR2 ANQGSEA. The CDR3 totals 13 residues. CDR3 in DNA: TGCAGCGTTAATAGGGGTGCGGCAGATACGCAGTATTTT. Translated: CSVNRGAADTQYF.